This TCR beta chain was observed in a study of cytomegalovirus exposure and HLA in healthy donors (dated by TCRdb to about 2017). At the level of the whole study: According to an earlier analysis of 587 of the donors, about 170 million T cells yielded some 120 million unique TCR beta sequences and approximately 300 Gb of sequence data. To predict cytomegalovirus infection status, the study brought together high-throughput TCR immunosequencing, statistical association of individual TCRs with disease status, and machine learning. The genetic ancestry cluster associated with self-reported Caucasian donors included about four fifths of the roughly 380 genotyped donors. Every repertoire in the discovery cohort had been generated on one and the same sequencing platform. A later analysis re-examined previously published TCR beta repertoires from over 500 donors and added high-resolution HLA genotyping to investigate patterns of TCR occurrence. In the later analysis, no new phenotypic data were used to find candidate immune exposures; instead, reliance was placed on TCR beta sequences and their occurrence across donors. Four or five DR-DQ haplotypes were handled as single units for association and clustering, since linkage in the cohort was strong. Class I and class II HLA loci were covered by the typing at four-digit resolution. The number of donors typed differed by locus, with roughly 620-630 for A, B, C, DRB1 and DQB1, 522 for DQA1, 606 for DPA1, and 400 to 490 for DPB1. About 280 gigabases of sequencing data and about 92 million unique TCR sequences made up an early release that covered about 640 HLA-typed donors. Donor age, sex, ethnicity and CMV serostatus were collected together with the repertoire data. The study used immunosequencing to profile the T cell repertoires of hundreds of subjects and linked those repertoires to cytomegalovirus serostatus. An earlier analysis of approximately 580 of the donors used high-throughput TCR beta sequencing to judge whether each TCR beta V gene segment behaved as functional or pseudogenic. The study was designed to test whether signatures of past pathogen exposure could be identified by cataloging public T cell receptors. In a later genetic analysis, genome-wide SNP genotypes for about three fifths of the roughly 670 donors were used, and that subset was treated as a discovery cohort. Among 300 to 500 genotyped donors of the cohort, an average of roughly 230,000 unique TCR beta nucleotide sequences was sequenced per donor, of which 15% to 20% were non-productive. A separate validation cohort of over 95 different subjects was used in addition to the approximately 640-subject first cohort. Findings and caveats that apply to the study as a whole: Compared with the 666-donor mean, donors in an Asian-associated ancestry cluster had fewer N-insertions in productive TCRs, according to a later genetic analysis. This cohort had only TCR beta chains sequenced, and the lack of alpha or paired-chain data limited which features could be detected. A later genetic analysis associated a missense DCLRE1C variant with V-gene and J-gene trimming of TCR beta chains, and an independent cohort replicated the association. Some IMGT-functional V segments, including TRBV6-2 and TRBV6-3, could not be distinguished by the 87-base-pair reads and were therefore excluded. A later analysis found that TCR association rates varied across HLA loci, with DRB1 alleles showing the most associated TCRs and HLA-C alleles the fewest. It was suggested by the authors that the approach could potentially be generalized to other disease states and immunological phenotypes. In vitro tests confirmed that three of the cytomegalovirus-associated TCR beta chains recognize cytomegalovirus antigens. Several of the top co-occurrence clusters appeared to be linked to parvovirus B19, influenza, CMV and Epstein-Barr virus, according to a later analysis. Most TCR sequences were observed very rarely across donors, whereas some public TCRs were present in many individuals. HLA typing was unavailable for some donors at each locus, so association tests used only the typed subset. A total of fewer than 200 TCR beta chains were listed by the study as associated with cytomegalovirus. Compared with equally common non-associated chains, HLA-associated TCR beta chains in a later analysis were more clonally expanded and had lower generation probabilities. When HLA alleles, especially DR and DQ, strongly co-occurred, TCR associations were difficult to assign to individual alleles. CMV serostatus was the only immune exposure information available for the cohort. The presence/absence analyses assumed that sequencing depth was roughly uniform across donors, and that assumption may not be true. A further reported finding was that TCR beta sequences accurately predicted the HLA-A and HLA-B alleles for most subjects in the first cohort. The classifier was reported to diagnose cytomegalovirus status with high specificity and sensitivity in both the original cohort and the validation cohort. Broadly in line with IMGT annotations, most TCR beta V segments showed up in productive rearrangements about 90% or about 30% of the time in an earlier analysis of some 590 of the donors. The sequencing pipeline was judged likely to have produced a cluster of highly shared sequence variants as a technical artifact. Most CMV-associated TCR beta chains appeared to be HLA-restricted in a later analysis, and the HLA associations seemed to be driven largely by CMV exposure. Linkage disequilibrium might explain the correlated functional status among segregating V segments, but an unknown experimental factor could not be ruled out. In a later analysis, around 15,000 TCR beta sequences were associated with specific HLA alleles at a false discovery rate of 0.05. Because counts were too low, roughly 16 rarely observed V segments, including chromosome 9 orphons, were left out of the earlier analysis of 500 to 650 of the donors.

Preparation of the library involved the immunoSEQ multiplex PCR assay. The multiplex PCR relied on a mix of 60 forward primers for TCR Vbeta segments and 13 reverse primers for TCR Jbeta segments. Amplification of the CDR3 region of rearranged TCR beta genes was performed with a multiplex PCR assay on genomic DNA. On the Illumina HiSeq System, the amplified TCR beta libraries were sequenced as 87-base-pair reads. The original pipeline was this. A later analysis tallied about 77 million unique TCR beta chains across the 600 to 700 repertoires, and some 10 million of those chains were shared by two or more donors. To remove PCR and sequencing errors, raw reads were error-corrected and collapsed into unique sequences using a nearest-neighbor algorithm that merged closely related sequences. V, D and J gene segments were assigned by aligning CDR3 sequences to IMGT reference sequences. For a sequence to be retained, a match of at least six nucleotides was required to both a V gene segment and a J gene segment. Rearrangements were classified as productive when the CDR3 lacked stop codons and remained in frame with V and J, and all other rearrangements were classified as non-productive. CDR3 was defined by IMGT convention, running from the second conserved V-encoded cysteine to the conserved J-encoded phenylalanine. The earlier analysis of 550 to 650 of the donors excluded any sequence lacking an unambiguous match to a single V gene segment. In an earlier analysis of some 590 of the donors, a V segment was called functional when productive rearrangements were above 56.7%, and segregating when the standard deviation between donors exceeded 5%. A statistical classification framework was built to diagnose cytomegalovirus status from the catalog of TCR beta chain sequences. A later analysis assigned V and J genes by comparing TCR nucleotide sequences with IMGT/GENE-DB human TR gene sequences. Using the TCRdist pipeline, a later analysis assigned CDR3 sequences along with most-parsimonious VDJ recombination scenarios. In a later analysis, each TCR beta chain was defined by its CDR3 amino acid sequence together with its V-gene family, and reads without a unique V-gene family were excluded. As a way to deal with suspected cross-contamination and a sequencing artifact, a later analysis dropped hundreds of nucleotide sequences that were highly shared and had low generation probability. A later analysis calculated a clonal expansion index for each public chain from normalized within-repertoire ranks of inferred template counts. A later analysis computed generation probabilities with a VDJ recombination model fitted to out-of-frame rearrangements, and checked the results against IGoR. A later analysis scored TCR-TCR, TCR-HLA and TCR-CMV co-occurrence with hypergeometric tests, applying a repertoire-size bias correction to TCR pairs. In a later analysis, false discovery rates were estimated by permuting HLA or CMV assignments 20 times. A later analysis grouped co-occurring TCRs with DBSCAN, adding TCRdist sequence similarity when clustering within HLA-allele-positive subsets. Repertoires with fewer than 30,000 or more than 120,000 public chains were left out of co-occurrence clustering, as were about 5 repertoires with anomalous nucleotide sharing. Here the immuneACCESS table is served through TCRdb, limited to in-frame sequences with V and J called. Missing clones are a known gap in these copies; in checked studies unresolved V genes cover under half, and the rest lacks a known reason. V, J and clone size derive from that table, while D and trimming were established from the DNA sequence. In this sample the table shows around 130,000 clones, around 77% of which occur a single time. Around 1.9% of the sample is held by the ten biggest clonotypes.

In total, just over 650 healthy bone marrow donors made up the cohort. All cohort members were sampled while nominally healthy, although unrecorded immune exposures were likely present. The donor tested CMV seronegative and was one of the 352 seronegative cohort members. A peripheral blood sample was provided by each donor, and peripheral blood mononuclear cells were used for TCR beta sequencing. Genomic DNA extraction from the blood cell samples was performed with the Qiagen DNeasy Blood Extraction Kit. As concerns this clone: It has no known antigen specificity. It has no much larger one-base neighbor in the sample; base qualities were not kept.

After removal of 9 bases from V and 7 bases from J, the junction retains 9 bases not matched to a gene. The CDR3 runs 12 residues from the cysteine to the phenylalanine. Here the CDR3 DNA is all that survives: 36 bases in frame from base 1. CDR1 and CDR2 are drawn from the germline V gene: SGDLS, YYNGEE. The chain joins TRBV9 to TRBJ1-2, and TRBD1 matches 7 of the central bases. The material sequenced was PBMCs. The TCR comes from a woman aged 45-59 years in good health and CMV-seronegative. The CDR3 corresponds to CATNRQGGGYTF. The sequenced DNA is TGTGCCACCAACAGACAGGGTGGTGGCTACACCTTC. With the rest looked up from the reference TRBV9 and TRBJ1-2 genes rather than sequenced, the full variable domain is DSGVTQTPKHLITATGQRVTLRCSPRSGDLSVYWYQQSLDQGLQFLIQYYNGEERAKGNILERFSAQQFPDLHSELNLSSLELGDSALYFCATNRQGGGYTFGSGTRLTVV.